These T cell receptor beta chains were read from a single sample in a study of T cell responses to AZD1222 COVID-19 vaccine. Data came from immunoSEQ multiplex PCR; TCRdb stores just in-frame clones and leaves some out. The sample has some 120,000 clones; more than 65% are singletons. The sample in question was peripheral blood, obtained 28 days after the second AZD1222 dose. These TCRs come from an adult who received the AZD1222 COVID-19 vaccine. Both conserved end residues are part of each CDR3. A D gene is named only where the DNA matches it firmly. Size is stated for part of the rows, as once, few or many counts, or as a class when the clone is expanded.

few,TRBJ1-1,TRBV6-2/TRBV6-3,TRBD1,TGTGCCAGCAGTCCCCTGGGGACAGGGGGAAGCGTCAATGAAGCTTTCTTT,CASSPLGTGGSVNEAFF
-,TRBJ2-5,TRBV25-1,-,TGTGCCAGCAGTGCATCGGTAGAGACCCAGTACTTC,CASSASVETQYF
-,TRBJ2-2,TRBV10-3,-,TGTGCCATCAGCGCACAGGGAGCCCCCGGGGAGCTGTTTTTT,CAISAQGAPGELFF
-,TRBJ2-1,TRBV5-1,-,TGCGCCAGCAAGGACAGCGTCTACAATGAGCAGTTCTTC,CASKDSVYNEQFF
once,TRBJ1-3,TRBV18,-,TGTGCCAGCTCACCAAAGGAGGGAAACACCATATATTTT,CASSPKEGNTIYF
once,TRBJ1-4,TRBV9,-,TGTGCCAGCAGCGTAGTGGGGGCAACTAATGAAAAACTGTTTTTT,CASSVVGATNEKLFF
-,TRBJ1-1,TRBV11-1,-,TGTGCCAACCGAGGGCGGGGCGTCGCTGAAGCTTTCTTT,CANRGRGVAEAFF
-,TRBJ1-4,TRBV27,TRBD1,TGTGCCAGCGGGTTTGGGACAGGTCCCGAAAAACTGTTTTTT,CASGFGTGPEKLFF
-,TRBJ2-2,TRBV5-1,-,TGCGCCAGCAGCGCCAGGTGGACCGGGGAGCTGTTTTTT,CASSARWTGELFF
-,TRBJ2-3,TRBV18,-,TGTGCCAGCTCACCCCTCTCGGCAGATACGCAGTATTTT,CASSPLSADTQYF
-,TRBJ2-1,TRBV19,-,TGTGCCAGTAGTATGTCGGACTACCGAACTAACAATGAGCAGTTCTTC,CASSMSDYRTNNEQFF
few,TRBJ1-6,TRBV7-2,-,TGTGCCAGCAGCTTGCATGACCCCTCACCCCTCCACTTT,CASSLHDPSPLHF
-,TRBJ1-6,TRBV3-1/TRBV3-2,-,TGTGCCAGCAGCCAAGAAGAAGAAGCCCCGAGGGGTAGAGTTAATTCACCCCTCCACTTT,CASSQEEEAPRGRVNSPLHF
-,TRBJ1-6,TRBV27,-,TGTGCCAGCAGTTTAGAGGTCAGGGTTTCACCCCTCCACTTT,CASSLEVRVSPLHF
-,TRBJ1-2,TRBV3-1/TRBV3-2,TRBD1,TGTGCCAGCAGCCACGAACAGGGGCAGTTGGCTAACTATGGCTACACCTTC,CASSHEQGQLANYGYTF
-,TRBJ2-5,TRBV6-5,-,TGTGCCAGCAGGACCGCCGGGACGTATCAAGAGACCCAGTACTTC,CASRTAGTYQETQYF
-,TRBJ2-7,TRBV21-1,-,TGTGCCAGCAGCCCTCCGGGACAGCTCTACGAGCAGTACTTC,CASSPPGQLYEQYF